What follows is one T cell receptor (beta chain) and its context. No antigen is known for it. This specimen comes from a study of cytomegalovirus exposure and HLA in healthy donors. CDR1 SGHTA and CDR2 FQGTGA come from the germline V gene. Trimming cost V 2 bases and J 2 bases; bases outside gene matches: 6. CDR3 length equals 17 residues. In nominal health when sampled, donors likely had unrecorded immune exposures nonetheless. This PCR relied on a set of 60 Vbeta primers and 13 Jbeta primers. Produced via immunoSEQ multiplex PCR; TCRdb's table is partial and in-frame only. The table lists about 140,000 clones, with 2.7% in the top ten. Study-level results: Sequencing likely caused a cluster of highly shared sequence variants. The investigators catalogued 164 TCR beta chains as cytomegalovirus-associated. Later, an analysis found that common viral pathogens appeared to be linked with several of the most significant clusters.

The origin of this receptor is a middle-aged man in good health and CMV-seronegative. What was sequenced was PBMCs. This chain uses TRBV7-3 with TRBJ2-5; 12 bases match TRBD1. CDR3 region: CASSLGTGGGDQETQYF. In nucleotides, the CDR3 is TGTGCCAGCAGCTTAGGGACAGGGGGCGGCGATCAAGAGACCCAGTACTTC.